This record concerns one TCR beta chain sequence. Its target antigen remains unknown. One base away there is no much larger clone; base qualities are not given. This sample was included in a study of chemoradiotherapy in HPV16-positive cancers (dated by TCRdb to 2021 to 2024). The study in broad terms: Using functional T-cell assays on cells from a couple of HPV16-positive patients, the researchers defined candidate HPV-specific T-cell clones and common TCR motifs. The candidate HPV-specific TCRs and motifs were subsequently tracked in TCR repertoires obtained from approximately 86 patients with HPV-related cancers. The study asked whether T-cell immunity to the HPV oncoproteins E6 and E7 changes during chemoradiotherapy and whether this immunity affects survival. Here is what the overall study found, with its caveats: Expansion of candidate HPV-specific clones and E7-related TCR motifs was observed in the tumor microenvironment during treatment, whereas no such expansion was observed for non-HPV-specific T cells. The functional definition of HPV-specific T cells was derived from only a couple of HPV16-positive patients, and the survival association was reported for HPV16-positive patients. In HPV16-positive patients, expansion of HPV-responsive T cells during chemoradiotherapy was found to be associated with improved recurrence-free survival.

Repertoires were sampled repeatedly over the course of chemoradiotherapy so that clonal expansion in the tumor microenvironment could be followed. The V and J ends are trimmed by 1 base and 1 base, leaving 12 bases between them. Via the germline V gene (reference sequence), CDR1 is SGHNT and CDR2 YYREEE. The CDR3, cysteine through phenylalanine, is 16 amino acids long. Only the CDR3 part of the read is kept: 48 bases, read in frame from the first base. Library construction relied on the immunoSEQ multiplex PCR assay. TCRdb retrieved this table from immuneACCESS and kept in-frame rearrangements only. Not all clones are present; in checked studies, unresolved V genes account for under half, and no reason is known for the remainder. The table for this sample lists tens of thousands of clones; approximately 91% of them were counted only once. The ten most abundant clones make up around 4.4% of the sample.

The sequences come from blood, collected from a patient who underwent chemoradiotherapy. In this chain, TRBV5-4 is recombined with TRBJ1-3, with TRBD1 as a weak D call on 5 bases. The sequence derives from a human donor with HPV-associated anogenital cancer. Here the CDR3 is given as CASSLMGELSGNTIYF. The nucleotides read TGTGCCAGCAGCTTGATGGGGGAGCTTTCTGGAAACACCATATATTTT.